These T cell receptor beta chains were read from a single sample in a study of blood T cell repertoires in COVID-19. Here immunoSEQ multiplex PCR was the method, and the copy in TCRdb shows in-frame clones only, minus some. The sample holds some 150,000 clones; over 80% are singletons and the top ten take 4.5% to 6%. Sequenced sample: PBMCs or T cells enriched from blood (not recorded which). These TCRs come from a woman between 45 and 60 years old who had been exposed to COVID-19. Both conserved end residues are part of each CDR3. A D gene is named only where the DNA matches it firmly. The listing skips clone size in some rows; elsewhere it reads once, few, many or a size class.

TRBV14,TRBJ1-1,.,.,CASSQNWLALNTEAFF,TGTGCCAGCAGCCAAAATTGGCTGGCCTTGAACACTGAAGCTTTCTTT
TRBV6-5,TRBJ2-7,TRBD1,.,CASNPNRGRSYEQYF,TGTGCCAGCAACCCAAACAGGGGTAGGTCCTACGAGCAGTACTTC
TRBV29-1,TRBJ2-5,TRBD2,few,CSVGREGSGGETQYF,TGCAGCGTTGGGCGGGAGGGGTCGGGAGGAGAGACCCAGTACTTC
TRBV29-1,TRBJ1-5,.,.,CSVGFGRGSNQPQHF,TGCAGCGTTGGCTTCGGCAGGGGTAGCAATCAGCCCCAGCATTTT
TRBV9,TRBJ2-1,TRBD2,.,CASSAYGGAYNEQFF,TGTGCCAGCAGCGCCTACGGGGGGGCCTACAATGAGCAGTTCTTC
TRBV18,TRBJ1-4,TRBD1,.,CASSPRTGGGEKLFF,TGTGCCAGCTCACCACGGACAGGGGGAGGGGAAAAACTGTTTTTT
TRBV19,TRBJ1-5,TRBD1,.,CASSIGGQGFQPQHF,TGTGCCAGTAGTATAGGGGGACAGGGATTTCAGCCCCAGCATTTT
TRBV11-2,TRBJ1-1,.,few,CASSQKRGTEAFF,TGTGCCAGCAGCCAGAAGCGAGGAACTGAAGCTTTCTTT
TRBV19,TRBJ2-2,.,.,CASKFGGNTGELFF,TGTGCCTCAAAGTTCGGCGGGAACACCGGGGAGCTGTTTTTT
TRBV7-2,TRBJ1-3,TRBD1,.,CASSLAQGGNTIYF,TGTGCCAGCAGCTTGGCACAGGGGGGAAACACCATATATTTT
TRBV4-1,TRBJ1-1,TRBD1,.,CASNLGTDTEAFF,TGCGCCAGCAACTTAGGGACAGACACTGAAGCTTTCTTT
TRBV5-1,TRBJ1-4,.,.,CASSFLGRVATNEKLFF,TGCGCCAGCAGCTTTTTGGGCAGGGTTGCAACTAATGAAAAACTGTTTTTT
TRBV15,TRBJ1-6,.,.,CATSRDRSPLHF,TGTGCCACCAGCAGAGATCGGTCACCCCTCCACTTT
TRBV5-1,TRBJ2-5,TRBD1,.,CASSLSLNRGRETQYF,TGCGCCAGCAGCTTGTCCTTGAACAGGGGGAGGGAGACCCAGTACTTC
TRBV6-4,TRBJ2-1,TRBD2,.,CASSDRLAGEDNEQFF,TGTGCCAGCAGTGATAGACTAGCGGGAGAGGACAATGAGCAGTTCTTC
TRBV5-8,TRBJ2-6,.,.,CASSYEAPGANVLTF,TGTGCCAGCAGCTACGAGGCGCCTGGGGCCAACGTCCTGACTTTC
TRBV9,TRBJ2-1,.,.,CASSGAQTPVPGLLGSYNEQFF,TGTGCCAGCAGCGGGGCCCAAACCCCTGTCCCGGGACTTTTGGGGTCCTACAATGAGCAGTTCTTC
TRBV21-1,TRBJ2-6,.,.,CASSKQSGANVLTF,TGTGCCAGCAGCAAACAGTCTGGGGCCAACGTCCTGACTTTC
TRBV5-6,TRBJ2-7,TRBD1,.,CASSFGSGTGRREQYF,TGTGCCAGCAGCTTTGGTTCCGGGACAGGTCGGCGCGAGCAGTACTTC
TRBV3-1/TRBV3-2,TRBJ1-2,.,.,CASNRAGKDYGYTF,TGTGCCAGCAATAGAGCAGGGAAGGACTATGGCTACACCTTC
TRBV18,TRBJ1-2,.,.,CASSPGQGYTF,TGTGCCAGCTCACCCGGACAGGGCTACACCTTC
TRBV7-8,TRBJ1-4,.,.,CASSLVFGGREKLFF,TGTGCCAGCAGCTTAGTGTTCGGGGGGCGCGAAAAACTGTTTTTT
TRBV11-2,TRBJ2-4,.,.,CASSLGGGLAKNIQYF,TGTGCCAGCAGCTTAGGGGGCGGTCTAGCCAAAAACATTCAGTACTTC
TRBV10-2,TRBJ2-5,.,few,CASSESPRVGTQYF,TGCGCCAGCAGTGAGTCGCCTCGGGTTGGGACCCAGTACTTC
TRBV6-5,TRBJ1-3,.,.,CASSREGGSGNTIYF,TGTGCCAGCAGTAGGGAAGGGGGCTCTGGAAACACCATATATTTT
TRBV7-2,TRBJ2-3,TRBD2,.,CASSFIGLAGGSDTQYF,TGTGCCAGCAGCTTCATCGGACTAGCGGGAGGGTCAGATACGCAGTATTTT
TRBV4-1,TRBJ2-1,TRBD2,few,CASSQLTAGVSYNEQFF,TGCGCCAGCAGCCAACTGACGGCGGGAGTATCCTACAATGAGCAGTTCTTC
TRBV5-4,TRBJ2-3,.,.,CASSKPEPGISADTQYF,TGTGCCAGCAGCAAACCTGAGCCGGGGATAAGCGCAGATACGCAGTATTTT
TRBV2,TRBJ2-1,.,.,CASRTGTLGDEQFF,TGTGCCAGCAGAACCGGGACACTAGGCGATGAGCAGTTCTTC
TRBV12-3/TRBV12-4,TRBJ1-2,.,.,CASSRGIGYGYTF,TGTGCCAGCAGTCGGGGAATCGGTTATGGCTACACCTTC
TRBV10-1,TRBJ2-2,.,.,CASLSVVANTGELFF,TGCGCCAGCCTTAGTGTAGTCGCGAACACCGGGGAGCTGTTTTTT
TRBV18,TRBJ2-7,TRBD2,few,CASSPLGLAGGEQYF,TGTGCCAGCTCACCACTCGGACTAGCGGGGGGGGAGCAGTACTTC
TRBV4-1,TRBJ2-1,TRBD2,.,CASSQELAGGYNEQFF,TGCGCCAGCAGCCAAGAACTAGCGGGGGGGTACAATGAGCAGTTCTTC
TRBV10-3,TRBJ2-1,TRBD2,once,CAISDPGGESYNEQFF,TGTGCCATCAGTGACCCTGGGGGGGAATCCTACAATGAGCAGTTCTTC
TRBV10-2,TRBJ1-2,.,.,CASGERGGYTF,TGCGCCAGCGGGGAAAGGGGCGGCTACACCTTC
TRBV4-1,TRBJ2-2,.,.,CASSQEAPHGELFF,TGCGCCAGCAGCCAAGAAGCGCCGCACGGGGAGCTGTTTTTT
TRBV7-3,TRBJ2-1,TRBD2,.,CASSLRLAGNNEQFF,TGTGCCAGCAGCTTAAGACTAGCGGGAAACAATGAGCAGTTCTTC
TRBV7-5,TRBJ2-5,.,.,CARRSGQGEQETQYF,TGTGCCAGAAGATCCGGACAGGGGGAACAAGAGACCCAGTACTTC
TRBV3-1/TRBV3-2,TRBJ1-5,TRBD1,.,CASSHGTGMHQPQHF,TGTGCCAGCAGCCACGGGACAGGGATGCATCAGCCCCAGCATTTT
TRBV11-1,TRBJ2-2,.,.,CASSFYRGSKVGELFF,TGTGCCAGCAGCTTCTATAGGGGCTCTAAGGTCGGGGAGCTGTTTTTT
TRBV3-1/TRBV3-2,TRBJ2-7,TRBD2,.,CASSHGISRRGSYEQYF,TGTGCCAGCAGCCACGGAATCAGTCGGCGGGGGTCCTACGAGCAGTACTTC
TRBV10-1,TRBJ2-3,.,.,CASSRGGTDTQYF,TGCGCCAGCAGTCGCGGGGGCACAGATACGCAGTATTTT
TRBV19,TRBJ1-2,.,.,CASSIRGSNYGYTF,TGTGCCAGTAGTATTCGGGGTTCTAACTATGGCTACACCTTC
TRBV6-1,TRBJ2-7,.,.,CASSEGAGNSYEQYF,TGTGCCAGCAGTGAAGGTGCAGGGAACTCCTACGAGCAGTACTTC
TRBV9,TRBJ2-1,TRBD2,.,CASSDRPGLAGPDNEQFF,TGTGCCAGCAGCGACCGGCCGGGACTAGCGGGACCCGACAATGAGCAGTTCTTC
TRBV12-5,TRBJ1-6,TRBD1,.,CASGLGTGPNSPLHF,TGTGCTAGTGGTTTAGGGACAGGGCCCAATTCACCCCTCCACTTT
TRBV5-1,TRBJ2-7,TRBD1,.,CASSQGAANYEQYF,TGCGCCAGCAGCCAGGGGGCAGCTAACTACGAGCAGTACTTC
TRBV6-1,TRBJ1-1,TRBD1,.,CASSEYTGAEINTEAFF,TGTGCCAGCAGTGAATATACAGGGGCCGAAATTAACACTGAAGCTTTCTTT
TRBV27,TRBJ2-7,.,.,CASSWAGRYEQYF,TGTGCCAGCAGCTGGGCAGGGCGGTACGAGCAGTACTTC
TRBV11-3,TRBJ2-1,TRBD2,once,CASSSKLAGGSIDEQFF,TGTGCCAGCAGCTCAAAACTAGCGGGAGGGTCTATCGATGAGCAGTTCTTC
TRBV3-1/TRBV3-2,TRBJ1-6,.,.,CASSQEMGPAYSPLHF,TGTGCCAGCAGCCAAGAGATGGGGCCCGCTTATTCACCCCTCCACTTT
TRBV2,TRBJ1-2,.,.,CASRDQINYGYTF,TGTGCCAGCAGAGATCAGATTAACTATGGCTACACCTTC
TRBV3-1/TRBV3-2,TRBJ2-1,TRBD2,.,CASSQPSREGYNEQFF,TGTGCCAGCAGCCAACCCTCGCGGGAGGGTTACAATGAGCAGTTCTTC
TRBV7-9,TRBJ1-4,TRBD1,few,CASSRRQGAQTNEKLFF,TGTGCCAGCAGCCGGAGACAGGGGGCGCAAACTAATGAAAAACTGTTTTTT